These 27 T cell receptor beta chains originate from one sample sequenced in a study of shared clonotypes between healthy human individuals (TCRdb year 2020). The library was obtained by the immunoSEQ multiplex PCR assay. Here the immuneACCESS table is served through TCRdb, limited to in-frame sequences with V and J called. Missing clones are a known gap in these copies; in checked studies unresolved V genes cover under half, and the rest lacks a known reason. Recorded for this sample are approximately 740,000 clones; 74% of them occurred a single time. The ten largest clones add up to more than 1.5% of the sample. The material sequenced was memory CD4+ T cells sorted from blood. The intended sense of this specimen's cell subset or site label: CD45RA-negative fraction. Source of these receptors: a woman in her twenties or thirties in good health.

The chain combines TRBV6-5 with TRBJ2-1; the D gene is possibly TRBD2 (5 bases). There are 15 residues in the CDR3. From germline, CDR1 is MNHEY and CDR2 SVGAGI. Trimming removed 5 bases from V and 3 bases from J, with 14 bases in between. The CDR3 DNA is TGTGCCAGCAGTCAAGGCCTAGCAAGCTACAATGAGCAGTTCTTC. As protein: CASSQGLASYNEQFF.

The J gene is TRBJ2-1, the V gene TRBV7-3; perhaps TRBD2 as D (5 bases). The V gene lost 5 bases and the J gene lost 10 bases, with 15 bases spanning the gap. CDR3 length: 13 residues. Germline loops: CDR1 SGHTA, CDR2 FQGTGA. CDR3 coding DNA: TGTGCCAGCAGCACCACTAGTGTCGGCGAGCAGTTCTTC. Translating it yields CASSTTSVGEQFF. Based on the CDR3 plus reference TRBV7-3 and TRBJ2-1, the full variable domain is GAGVSQTPSNKVTEKGKYVELRCDPISGHTALYWYRQSLGQGPEFLIYFQGTGAADDSGLPNDRFFAVRPEGSVSTLKIQRTERGDSAVYLCASSTTSVGEQFFGPGTRLTVL.

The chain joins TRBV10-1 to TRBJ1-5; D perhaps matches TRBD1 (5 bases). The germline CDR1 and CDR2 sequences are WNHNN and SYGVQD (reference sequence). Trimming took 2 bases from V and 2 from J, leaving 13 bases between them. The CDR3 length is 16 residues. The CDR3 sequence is CASSERDLRGNQPQHF. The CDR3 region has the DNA TGCGCCAGCAGTGAGAGGGACCTACGAGGCAATCAGCCCCAGCATTTT.

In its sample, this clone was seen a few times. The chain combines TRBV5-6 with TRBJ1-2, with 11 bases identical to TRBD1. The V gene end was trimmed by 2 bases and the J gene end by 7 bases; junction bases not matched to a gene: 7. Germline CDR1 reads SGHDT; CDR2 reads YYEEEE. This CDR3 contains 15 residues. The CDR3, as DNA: TGTGCCAGCAGCTTTTTCGGACAGGGGGCATCTGGCTACACCTTC. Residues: CASSFFGQGASGYTF.

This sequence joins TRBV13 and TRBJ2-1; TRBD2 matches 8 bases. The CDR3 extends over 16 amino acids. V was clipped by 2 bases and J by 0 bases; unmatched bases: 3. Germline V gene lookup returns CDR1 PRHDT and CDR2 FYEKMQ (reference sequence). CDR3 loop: CASSLRREASYNEQFF. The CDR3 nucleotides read TGTGCCAGCAGCTTACGGCGGGAGGCCTCCTACAATGAGCAGTTCTTC.

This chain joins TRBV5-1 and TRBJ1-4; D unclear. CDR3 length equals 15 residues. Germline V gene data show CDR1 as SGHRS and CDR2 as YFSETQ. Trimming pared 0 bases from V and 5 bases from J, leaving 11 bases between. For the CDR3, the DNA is TGCGCCAGCAGCTTGGGGGTCAGCCTGAATGAAAAACTGTTTTTT. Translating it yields CASSLGVSLNEKLFF.

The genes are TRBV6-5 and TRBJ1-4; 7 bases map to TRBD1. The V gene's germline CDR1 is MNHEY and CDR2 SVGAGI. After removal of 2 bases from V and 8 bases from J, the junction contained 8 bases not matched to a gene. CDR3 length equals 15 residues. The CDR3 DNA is TGTGCCAGCAGTTACCTTTCAGGGGGATCCGAAAAACTGTTTTTT. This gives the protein CASSYLSGGSEKLFF.

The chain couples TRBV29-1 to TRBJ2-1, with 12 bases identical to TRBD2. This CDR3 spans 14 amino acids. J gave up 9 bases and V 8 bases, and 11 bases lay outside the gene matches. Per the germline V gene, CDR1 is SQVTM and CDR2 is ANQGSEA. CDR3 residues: CSSLTSGRFGEQFF. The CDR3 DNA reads TGCAGCTCCTTAACTAGCGGGAGGTTCGGTGAGCAGTTCTTC.

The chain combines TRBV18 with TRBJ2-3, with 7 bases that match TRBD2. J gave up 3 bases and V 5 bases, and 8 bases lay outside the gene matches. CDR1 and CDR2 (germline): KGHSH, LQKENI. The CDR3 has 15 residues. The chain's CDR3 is CASSYSPGGTDTQYF. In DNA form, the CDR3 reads TGTGCCAGCTCATACAGCCCGGGGGGAACAGATACGCAGTATTTT.

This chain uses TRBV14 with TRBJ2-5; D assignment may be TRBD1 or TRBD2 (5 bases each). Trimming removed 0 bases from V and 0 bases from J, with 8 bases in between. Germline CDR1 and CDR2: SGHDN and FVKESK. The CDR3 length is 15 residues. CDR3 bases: TGTGCCAGCAGCCAAGAGTGGGACCACCAAGAGACCCAGTACTTC. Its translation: CASSQEWDHQETQYF.

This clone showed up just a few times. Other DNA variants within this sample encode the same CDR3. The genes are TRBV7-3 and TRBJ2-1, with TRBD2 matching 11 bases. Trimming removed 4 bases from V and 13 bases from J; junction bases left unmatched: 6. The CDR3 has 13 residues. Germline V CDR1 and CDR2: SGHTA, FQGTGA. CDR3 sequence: CASSSLAGGPQFF. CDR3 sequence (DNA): TGTGCCAGCAGCTCGCTAGCGGGAGGCCCACAGTTCTTC.

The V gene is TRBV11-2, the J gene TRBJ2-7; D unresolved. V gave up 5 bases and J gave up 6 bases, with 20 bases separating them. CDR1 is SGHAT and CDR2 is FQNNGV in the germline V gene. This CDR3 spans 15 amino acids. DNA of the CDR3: TGTGCCAGCAGCCACTCCGAAGGACCTTCATCCGAGCAGTACTTC. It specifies CASSHSEGPSSEQYF.

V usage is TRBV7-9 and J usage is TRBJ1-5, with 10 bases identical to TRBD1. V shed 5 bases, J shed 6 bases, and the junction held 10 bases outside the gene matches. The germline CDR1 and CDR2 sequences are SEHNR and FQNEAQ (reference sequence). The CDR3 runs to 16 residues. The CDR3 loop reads CASSPPGTGVGQPQHF. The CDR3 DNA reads TGTGCCAGCAGCCCCCCCGGGACAGGGGTTGGTCAGCCCCAGCATTTT.

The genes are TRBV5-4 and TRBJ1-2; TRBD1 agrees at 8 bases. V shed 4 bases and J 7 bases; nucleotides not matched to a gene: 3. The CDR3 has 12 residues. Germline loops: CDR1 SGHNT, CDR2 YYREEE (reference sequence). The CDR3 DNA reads TGTGCCAGCAGCCTGGACAGGGTTGGCTACACCTTC. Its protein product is CASSLDRVGYTF. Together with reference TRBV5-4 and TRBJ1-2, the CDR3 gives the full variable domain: ETGVTQSPTHLIKTRGQQVTLRCSSQSGHNTVSWYQQALGQGPQFIFQYYREEENGRGNFPPRFSGLQFPNYSSELNVNALELDDSALYLCASSLDRVGYTFGSGTRLTVV.

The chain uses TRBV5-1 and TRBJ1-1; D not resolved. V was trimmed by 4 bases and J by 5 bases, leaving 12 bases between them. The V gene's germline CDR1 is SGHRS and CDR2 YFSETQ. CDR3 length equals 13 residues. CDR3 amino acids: CASSLQLGTEAFF. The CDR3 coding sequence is TGCGCCAGCAGCCTACAACTTGGGACTGAAGCTTTCTTT.

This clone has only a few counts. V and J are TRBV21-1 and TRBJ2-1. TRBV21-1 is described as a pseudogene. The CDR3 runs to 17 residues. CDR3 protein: CASSKEERGRAGDEQFF. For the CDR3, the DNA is TGTGCCAGCAGCAAAGAGGAAAGGGGACGAGCCGGAGATGAGCAGTTCTTC.

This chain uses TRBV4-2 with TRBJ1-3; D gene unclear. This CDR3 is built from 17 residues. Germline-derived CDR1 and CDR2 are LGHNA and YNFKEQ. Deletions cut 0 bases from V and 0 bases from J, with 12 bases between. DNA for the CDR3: TGTGCCAGCAGCCAAGAGGTCGACACACGCTCTGGAAACACCATATATTTT. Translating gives CASSQEVDTRSGNTIYF.

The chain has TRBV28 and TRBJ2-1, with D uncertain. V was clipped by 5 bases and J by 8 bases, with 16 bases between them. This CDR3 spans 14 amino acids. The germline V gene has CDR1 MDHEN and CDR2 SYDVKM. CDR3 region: CASSIDNLGHEQFF. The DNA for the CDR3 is TGTGCCAGCAGTATAGACAATCTAGGTCATGAGCAGTTCTTC.

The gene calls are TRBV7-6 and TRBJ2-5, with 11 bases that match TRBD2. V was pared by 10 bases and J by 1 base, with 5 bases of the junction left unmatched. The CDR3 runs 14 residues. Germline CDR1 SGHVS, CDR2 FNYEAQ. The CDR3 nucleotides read TGTGCCACAGGACTAGCGGGTTCCCAAGAGACCCAGTACTTC. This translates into CATGLAGSQETQYF.

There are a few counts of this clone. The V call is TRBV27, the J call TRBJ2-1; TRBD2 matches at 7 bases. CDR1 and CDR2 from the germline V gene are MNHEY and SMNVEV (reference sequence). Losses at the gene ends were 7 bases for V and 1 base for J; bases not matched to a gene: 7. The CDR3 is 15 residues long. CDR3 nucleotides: TGTGCCAGCACCGGCGGGAGTGGTTCCTACAATGAGCAGTTCTTC. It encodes CASTGGSGSYNEQFF.

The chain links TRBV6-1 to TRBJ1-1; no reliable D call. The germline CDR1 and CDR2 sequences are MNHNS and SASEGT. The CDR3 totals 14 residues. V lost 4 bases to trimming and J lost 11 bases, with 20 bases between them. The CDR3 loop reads CASSARTERSLAFF. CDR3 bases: TGTGCCAGCAGTGCCCGCACGGAACGTAGTCTGGCTTTCTTT.

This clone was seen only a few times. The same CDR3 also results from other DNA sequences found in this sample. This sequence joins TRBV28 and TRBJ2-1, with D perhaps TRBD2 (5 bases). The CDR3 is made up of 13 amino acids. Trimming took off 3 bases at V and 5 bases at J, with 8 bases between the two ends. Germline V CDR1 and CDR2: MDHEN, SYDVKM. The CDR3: CASSLVGDNEQFF. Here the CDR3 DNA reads TGTGCCAGCAGTTTGGTGGGAGACAATGAGCAGTTCTTC.

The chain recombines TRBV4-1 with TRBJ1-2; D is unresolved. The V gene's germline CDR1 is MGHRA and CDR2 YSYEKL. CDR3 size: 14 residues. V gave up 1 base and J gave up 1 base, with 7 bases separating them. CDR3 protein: CASSQGWGNYGYTF. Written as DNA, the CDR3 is TGCGCCAGCAGCCAAGGTTGGGGTAACTATGGCTACACCTTC.

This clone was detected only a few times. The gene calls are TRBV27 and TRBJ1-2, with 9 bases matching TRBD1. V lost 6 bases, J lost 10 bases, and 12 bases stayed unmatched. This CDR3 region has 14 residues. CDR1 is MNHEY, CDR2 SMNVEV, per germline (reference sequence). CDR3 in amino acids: CASRIPRDRAAYTF. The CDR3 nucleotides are TGTGCCAGCAGAATTCCCCGGGACAGGGCAGCCTACACCTTC.

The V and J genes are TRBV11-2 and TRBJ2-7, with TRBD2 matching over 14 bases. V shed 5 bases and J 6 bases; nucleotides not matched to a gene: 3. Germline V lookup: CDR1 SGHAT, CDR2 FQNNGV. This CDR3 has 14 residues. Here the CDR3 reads CASSTTSGRGEQYF. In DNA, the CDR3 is TGTGCCAGCAGCACGACTAGCGGGAGGGGCGAGCAGTACTTC.

The CDR3 DNA sequence: TGTGCCAGCAGCTCGGGACAGGGGGCCGGGAATGAGCAGTTCTTC. This gives the protein CASSSGQGAGNEQFF. The V call is TRBV11-3, the J call TRBJ2-1; 12 nucleotides agree with TRBD1. This CDR3 is built from 15 residues. With V trimmed by 4 bases and J by 7 bases, 5 bases remained unmatched. Germline loops: CDR1 SGHNT, CDR2 YENEEA.

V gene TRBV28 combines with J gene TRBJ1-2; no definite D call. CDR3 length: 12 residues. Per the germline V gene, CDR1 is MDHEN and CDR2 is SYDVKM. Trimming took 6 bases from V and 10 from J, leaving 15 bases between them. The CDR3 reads CASRQARLPYTF. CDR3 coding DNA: TGTGCCAGCAGGCAGGCCAGGCTACCCTACACCTTC.